This entry lists 21 T cell receptor beta chains sequenced from one sample in a study of shared clonotypes between healthy human individuals (TCRdb year 2020). Library generation was performed with the immunoSEQ multiplex PCR assay. Drawn from immuneACCESS, this table holds only the in-frame rearrangements with V and J called that TCRdb kept. Clones are partly lost; checked studies trace under half to an unresolved V gene and leave the rest unexplained. The sample records some 350,000 clones, approximately 79% of which are singletons. 10% of the sample rests with the top ten. The sequencing input was memory CD4+ T cells sorted from blood. The cell subset or site label, read with the paper, signifies: CD45RA-negative fraction. These receptors originate from a man aged 25 to 40 in good health.

The chain carries TRBV5-5 and TRBJ2-4; the D gene is possibly TRBD1 (5 bases). The germline CDR1 and CDR2 sequences are SGHKS and YYEKEE (reference sequence). Trimming left V 5 bases short and J 6 bases short, with 15 bases between. The CDR3 sequence is 14 residues long. The CDR3 protein is CASSPHTQGNIQYF. In DNA, the CDR3 is TGTGCCAGCAGTCCCCATACCCAGGGAAACATTCAGTACTTC.

The chain is built from TRBV19 and TRBJ1-2; 8 nucleotides agree with TRBD1. The J segment lost 5 bases and the V segment lost 5 bases, leaving 4 bases of the junction unmatched. Germline-derived CDR1 and CDR2 are LNHDA and SQIVND (reference sequence). The CDR3 loop spans 13 amino acids. This chain's CDR3 is CASSAQGGYGYTF. In nucleotides, the CDR3 is TGTGCCAGTAGTGCACAGGGGGGTTATGGCTACACCTTC. Looking up the rest from reference TRBV19 and TRBJ1-2 gives the full variable domain: DGGITQSPKYLFRKEGQNVTLSCEQNLNHDAMYWYRQDPGQGLRLIYYSQIVNDFQKGDIAEGYSVSREKKESFPLTVTSAQKNPTAFYLCASSAQGGYGYTFGSGTRLTVV.

The V gene is TRBV28, the J gene TRBJ2-5; maybe TRBD1 (5 bases). This CDR3 comprises 14 residues. V lost 3 bases and J lost 4, with 12 bases in between. Germline CDR1 is MDHEN and CDR2 is SYDVKM. CDR3: CASSFGRERETQYF. The DNA for the CDR3 is TGTGCCAGCAGTTTTGGCAGGGAACGAGAGACCCAGTACTTC.

This chain uses TRBV11-2 with TRBJ2-7, with 8 nucleotides matching TRBD1. V lost 4 bases to trimming and J lost 0 bases; unmatched junction nucleotides: 14. Germline V gene data show CDR1 as SGHAT and CDR2 as FQNNGV. The CDR3 sequence is 18 residues long. The CDR3 reads CASSSDRGLGPLSYEQYF. CDR3 nucleotides: TGTGCCAGCAGCTCTGACAGGGGCCTGGGGCCCCTCTCCTACGAGCAGTACTTC.

This clone appeared a few times. The genes are TRBV19 and TRBJ2-2, with 7 positions matching TRBD1. CDR1 and CDR2 from the germline V gene are LNHDA and SQIVND (reference sequence). The CDR3 totals 16 residues. Trimming removed 2 bases from V and 0 bases from J; junction bases left unmatched: 3. The CDR3 loop is CASSIYRGANTGELFF. Here the CDR3 DNA reads TGTGCCAGTAGTATATACAGGGGCGCGAACACCGGGGAGCTGTTTTTT. The complete variable domain, with remaining parts taken from reference TRBV19 and TRBJ2-2, reads DGGITQSPKYLFRKEGQNVTLSCEQNLNHDAMYWYRQDPGQGLRLIYYSQIVNDFQKGDIAEGYSVSREKKESFPLTVTSAQKNPTAFYLCASSIYRGANTGELFFGEGSRLTVL.

This clone has only one observation. The CDR3 DNA reads TGCGCCAGCAGCTCCCCGGGACTAGCGGGGATGAATGAGCAGTTCTTC. Protein sequence: CASSSPGLAGMNEQFF. The gene calls are TRBV5-1 and TRBJ2-1, with TRBD2 matching 13 bases. V dropped 3 bases and J dropped 7; count of bases not matched to a gene: 7. The length of the CDR3 is 16 residues. CDR1 is SGHRS, CDR2 YFSETQ, per germline.

The chain has TRBV6-6 and TRBJ2-7; D gene unclear. Germline V gene lookup returns CDR1 MNHNY and CDR2 SVGAGI (reference sequence). The length of the CDR3 is 12 residues. Trimming stripped 5 bases from V and 3 bases from J, with 8 bases between. The CDR3 region is CASSPSSYEQYF. The CDR3 DNA reads as TGTGCCAGCAGTCCCTCGAGCTACGAGCAGTACTTC.

The rearrangement uses TRBV28 and TRBJ2-7; 9 positions match TRBD1. There are 16 residues in the CDR3. The J segment lost 4 bases and the V segment lost 6 bases, leaving 13 bases of the junction unmatched. Germline assignment: CDR1 MDHEN and CDR2 SYDVKM. CDR3 sequence: CASSSPGTGSLYEQYF. CDR3 DNA sequence: TGTGCCAGCAGCTCCCCCGGGACAGGGAGTCTGTACGAGCAGTACTTC.

This rearrangement joins TRBV18 to TRBJ1-1; no firm D call. V was clipped by 4 bases and J by 0 bases, with 12 bases between them. Germline V CDR1 and CDR2: KGHSH, LQKENI. The CDR3 is 15 amino acids. The CDR3 DNA sequence: TGTGCCAGCTCACAGTCTGAGGTCATGAACACTGAAGCTTTCTTT. Translation: CASSQSEVMNTEAFF. The full variable domain, in which reference TRBV18 and TRBJ1-1 provide the parts outside the CDR3, is NAGVMQNPRHLVRRRGQEARLRCSPMKGHSHVYWYRQLPEEGLKFMVYLQKENIIDESGMPKERFSAEFPKEGPSILRIQQVVRGDSAAYFCASSQSEVMNTEAFFGQGTRLTVV.

V gene TRBV7-2 combines with J gene TRBJ1-3, with TRBD1 identical over 9 bases. Unmatched junction bases numbered 11, after V lost 4 bases and J lost 1 base. Germline CDR1 SGHTA, CDR2 FQGNSA. The CDR3 has 18 amino acids. CDR3 loop: CASSWRDRADLSGNTIYF. The CDR3 coding sequence is TGTGCCAGCAGCTGGCGGGACAGGGCTGATTTGTCTGGAAACACCATATATTTT.

The chain uses TRBV6-5 and TRBJ1-5; D is unresolved. Between the trimmed V and J ends, which lost 4 bases and 3 bases, there was a span of 10 bases. CDR1 is MNHEY, CDR2 SVGAGI, per germline. The CDR3 loop spans 14 amino acids. The CDR3 nucleotides are TGTGCCAGCAGTTCGTGGGGATTCAATCAGCCCCAGCATTTT. Translated, it gives CASSSWGFNQPQHF.

J is TRBJ1-2 and V is TRBV28, with TRBD1 as a possible D gene (6 bases). The CDR3 consists of 13 residues. The V and J ends lost 4 bases and 8 bases respectively, with 14 bases between them. Germline V gene data show CDR1 as MDHEN and CDR2 as SYDVKM. Here the CDR3 reads CASSWGQRLGYTF. CDR3 coding DNA: TGTGCCAGCAGTTGGGGACAAAGGTTAGGCTACACCTTC.

As for this clone: One junction end disagrees with the germline gene, perhaps due to a read error. The chain uses TRBV28 and TRBJ1-1, with D maybe TRBD1 (6 bases). The CDR3 is 12 residues long. From germline, CDR1 is MDHEN and CDR2 SYDVKM. The CDR3 spells CASSTSPGGRSF. In DNA, the CDR3 is TGTGCCAGCAGTACGAGTCCCGGGGGCCGGAGTTTT.

The V gene is TRBV11-2, the J gene TRBJ2-2; 7 bases map to TRBD1. The V gene end was trimmed by 6 bases and the J gene end by 4 bases; junction bases not matched to a gene: 14. The CDR3 has 17 amino acids. Germline V gene data show CDR1 as SGHAT and CDR2 as FQNNGV. The CDR3 protein is CASRDLKGARSTGELFF. CDR3 bases: TGTGCCAGCAGGGATCTCAAGGGGGCGCGGAGCACCGGGGAGCTGTTTTTT.

This clone was observed a handful of times. The genes are TRBV5-1 and TRBJ2-5; 10 nucleotides align to TRBD1. The ends lost 3 bases at V and 5 bases at J; junction bases unmatched: 7. The CDR3 covers 15 residues. CDR1 is SGHRS, CDR2 YFSETQ, per germline. The CDR3 loop is CASSSGTGDRETQYF. The CDR3 DNA follows: TGCGCCAGCAGCTCAGGGACAGGGGACCGGGAGACCCAGTACTTC. Supplemented by reference TRBV5-1 and TRBJ2-5, the full variable domain reads KAGVTQTPRYLIKTRGQQVTLSCSPISGHRSVSWYQQTPGQGLQFLFEYFSETQRNKGNFPGRFSGRQFSNSRSEMNVSTLELGDSALYLCASSSGTGDRETQYFGPGTRLLVL.

This clone is a singleton in its sample. This sequence joins TRBV6-5 and TRBJ1-5, with D unresolved. Germline V gene data show CDR1 as MNHEY and CDR2 as SVGAGI. Trimming removed 0 bases from V and 7 bases from J, with 10 bases in between. CDR3 length: 14 residues. CDR3 residues: CASSYSTGWQPQHF. CDR3 bases: TGTGCCAGCAGTTACTCGACGGGGTGGCAGCCCCAGCATTTT.

The chain combines TRBV2 with TRBJ2-5; D perhaps matches TRBD1 (5 bases). Trimming took 6 bases from V and 2 from J, leaving 19 bases between them. Per the germline V gene, CDR1 is SNHLY and CDR2 is FYNNEI. CDR3 length equals 16 residues. In DNA form, the CDR3 reads TGTGCCAGCAGCCCGATGTCGGCAGGGCTGCAAGAGACCCAGTACTTC. Its translation: CASSPMSAGLQETQYF.

The chain carries TRBV27 and TRBJ2-7; 10 nucleotides line up with TRBD2. V shed 5 bases, J shed 7 bases, and the junction held 11 bases outside the gene matches. This CDR3 is 15 amino acids long. Germline CDR1 MNHEY, CDR2 SMNVEV (reference sequence). The CDR3 region has the DNA TGTGCCAGCAGTCCTACCTGGACTAGCGGAGGGGAGCAGTACTTC. This translates into CASSPTWTSGGEQYF.

The rearrangement uses TRBV19 and TRBJ1-5, with D unclear. Trimming removed 3 bases from V and 0 bases from J, with 9 bases in between. The CDR3 consists of 15 residues. Germline V lookup: CDR1 LNHDA, CDR2 SQIVND (reference sequence). CDR3 sequence (DNA): TGTGCCAGTAGTATCGGGGTCAATAGCAATCAGCCCCAGCATTTT. Residues: CASSIGVNSNQPQHF.

The genes are TRBV7-9 and TRBJ1-3; a weak D match, TRBD1 (6 bases). Germline lookup yields CDR1 SEHNR and CDR2 FQNEAQ (reference sequence). Between the trimmed V and J ends, which lost 8 bases and 0 bases, there was a span of 11 bases. The CDR3 loop spans 14 amino acids. The CDR3 nucleotides read TGTGCCAGCGGCCCAGGGGTCTCTGGAAACACCATATATTTT. Protein product: CASGPGVSGNTIYF.

This chain uses TRBV2 with TRBJ2-7; a weak D match, TRBD2 (6 bases). V shed 7 bases and J shed 6 bases, with 13 bases lying between them. Germline CDR1 and CDR2: SNHLY and FYNNEI. This CDR3 is built from 12 residues. CDR3 protein: CASKLTGVEQYF. The CDR3 DNA is TGTGCCAGCAAGTTGACGGGGGTCGAGCAGTACTTC.